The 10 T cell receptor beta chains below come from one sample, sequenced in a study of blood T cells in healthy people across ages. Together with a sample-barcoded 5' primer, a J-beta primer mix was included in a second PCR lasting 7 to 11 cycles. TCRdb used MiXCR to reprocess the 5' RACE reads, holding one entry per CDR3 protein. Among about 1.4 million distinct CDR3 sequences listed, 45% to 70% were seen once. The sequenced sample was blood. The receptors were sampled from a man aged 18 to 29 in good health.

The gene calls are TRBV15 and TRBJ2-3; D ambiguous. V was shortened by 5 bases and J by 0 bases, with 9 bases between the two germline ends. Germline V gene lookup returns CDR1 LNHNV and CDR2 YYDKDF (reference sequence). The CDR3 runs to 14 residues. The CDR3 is CATSDIGSTDTQYF. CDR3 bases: TGTGCCACCAGCGATATAGGTAGCACAGATACGCAGTATTTT.

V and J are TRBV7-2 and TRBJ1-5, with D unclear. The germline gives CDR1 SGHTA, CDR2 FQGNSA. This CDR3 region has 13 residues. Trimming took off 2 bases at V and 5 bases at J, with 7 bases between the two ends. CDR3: CASSLYGYQPQHF. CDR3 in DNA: TGTGCCAGCAGCTTATATGGTTATCAGCCCCAGCATTTT.

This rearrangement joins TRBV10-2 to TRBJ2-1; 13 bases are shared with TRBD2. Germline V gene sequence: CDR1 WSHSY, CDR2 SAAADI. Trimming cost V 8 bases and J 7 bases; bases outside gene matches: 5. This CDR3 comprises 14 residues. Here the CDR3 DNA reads TGCGCCAGCGAAACTAGCGGGGGGGCAAATGAGCAGTTCTTC. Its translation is CASETSGGANEQFF.

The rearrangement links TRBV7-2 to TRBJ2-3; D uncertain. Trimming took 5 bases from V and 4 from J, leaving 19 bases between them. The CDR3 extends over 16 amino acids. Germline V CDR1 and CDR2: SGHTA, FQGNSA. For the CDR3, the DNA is TGTGCCAGCAGCCGTAGACTGGCGGAGCAAGCAGATACGCAGTATTTT. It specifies CASSRRLAEQADTQYF.

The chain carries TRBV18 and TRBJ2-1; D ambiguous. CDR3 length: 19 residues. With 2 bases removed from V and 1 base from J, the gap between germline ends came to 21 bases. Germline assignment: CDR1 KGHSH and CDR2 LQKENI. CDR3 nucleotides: TGTGCCAGCTCACCAGGCTTTAATGGCGCTGGCAGATCCTACAATGAGCAGTTCTTC. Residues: CASSPGFNGAGRSYNEQFF.

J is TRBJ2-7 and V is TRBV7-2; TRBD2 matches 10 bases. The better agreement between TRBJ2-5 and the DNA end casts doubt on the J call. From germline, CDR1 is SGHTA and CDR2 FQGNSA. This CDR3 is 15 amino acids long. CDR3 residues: CASSLTSGKKETQYF. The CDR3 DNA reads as TGTGCCAGCAGCTTAACTAGCGGGAAAAAAGAGACCCAGTACTTC.

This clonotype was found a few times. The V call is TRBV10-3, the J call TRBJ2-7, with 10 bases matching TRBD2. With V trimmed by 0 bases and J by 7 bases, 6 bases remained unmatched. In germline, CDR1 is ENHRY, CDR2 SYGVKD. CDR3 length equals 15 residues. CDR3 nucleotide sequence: TGTGCCATCAGTGAGTCCCTAGCGGGAGTGGGGGAGCAGTACTTC. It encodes CAISESLAGVGEQYF.

CDR3 sequence (DNA): TGTGCCAGCACCCTAGAAGCGCCGGGACAGGGGGCGGATGGCTACACCTTC. Protein product: CASTLEAPGQGADGYTF. J is TRBJ1-2 and V is TRBV27; 12 nucleotides match TRBD1. V dropped 7 bases and J dropped 6; count of bases not matched to a gene: 15. The CDR3 is 17 residues long. Germline CDR1 and CDR2: MNHEY and SMNVEV (reference sequence).

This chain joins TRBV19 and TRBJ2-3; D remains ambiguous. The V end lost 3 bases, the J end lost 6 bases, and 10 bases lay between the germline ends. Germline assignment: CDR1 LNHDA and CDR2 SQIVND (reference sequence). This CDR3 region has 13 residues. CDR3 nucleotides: TGTGCCAGTAGTATCTTTAGTCTCGATACGCAGTATTTT. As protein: CASSIFSLDTQYF.

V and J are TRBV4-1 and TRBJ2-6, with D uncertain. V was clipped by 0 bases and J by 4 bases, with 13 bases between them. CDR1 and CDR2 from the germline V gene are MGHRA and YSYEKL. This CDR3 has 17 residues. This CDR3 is CASSQDRPPSGANVLTF. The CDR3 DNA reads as TGCGCCAGCAGCCAAGATAGGCCGCCCTCCGGGGCCAACGTCCTGACTTTC.